Listed here is a single T cell receptor (beta chain). In this sample, this clone turned up a few times. Its antigen target is currently unknown. Base qualities are not at hand, and no much larger clone is one base apart. The entry originates in a study of control samples from healthy donors and cancer patients (dated by TCRdb to 2020 to 2022). Library preparation employed the immunoSEQ multiplex PCR assay. This is the immuneACCESS table as TCRdb keeps it, with only in-frame sequences that have V and J called. A part of the clones is gone; compared with another copy, unresolved V genes explain less than half, and the rest is unexplained. The sample table contains about 190,000 clones; only one count was recorded for over 85% of them. The ten largest clones represent approximately 1.5% of the sample. The CDR3 goes from the cysteine to the phenylalanine over 14 residues. CDR3 DNA is the only sequence kept; it has 42 bases, read in frame from the first base. V is reduced by 4 bases and J by 7 bases, leaving a spacing of 14 bases between them. CDR1 and CDR2 were assigned from the germline V gene as SNHLY and FYNNEI.

The clonotype originates from a man aged 18 to 29 in good health. The sequencing input was blood. The sequence joins TRBV2 to TRBJ1-5; the D gene is perhaps TRBD1, on 6 matching bases. The CDR3 reads as follows: CASSATGQRQPQHF. The base sequence is TGTGCCAGCAGTGCAACAGGGCAACGGCAGCCCCAGCATTTT.